These T cell receptor beta chains were read from a single sample in a study of blood T cell repertoires in COVID-19. TCRdb keeps only in-frame clones here, not all; method: immunoSEQ multiplex PCR. Of 100,000 to 150,000 clones listed, around 81% are singletons. The sample comprised peripheral blood. Every receptor here comes from a man aged 30 to 39 with COVID-19, enrolled during active disease. Each CDR3 is given without its conserved first and last residue. Fields, in order: V gene, J gene, clone size, CDR3 protein. Clone size is not always given. Where it is, it says once, few, many or a class for expanded clones.

V gene: TRBV24-1; J gene: TRBJ2-5; clone size: .; CDR3 protein: ATSDFSSSGLY
V gene: TRBV10-2; J gene: TRBJ2-1; clone size: .; CDR3 protein: ASSEVAGGQNEQF
V gene: TRBV4-3; J gene: TRBJ2-7; clone size: .; CDR3 protein: ASSQEVATGHPYEQY
V gene: TRBV5-1; J gene: TRBJ2-7; clone size: .; CDR3 protein: ASRADRVGEQY
V gene: TRBV28; J gene: TRBJ1-1; clone size: .; CDR3 protein: ATRSDRGWNTEAF
V gene: TRBV6-1; J gene: TRBJ1-5; clone size: .; CDR3 protein: ASSAPDKVEGPDQPQH
V gene: TRBV10-3; J gene: TRBJ2-2; clone size: .; CDR3 protein: AISYSPTNTGELF
V gene: TRBV6-1; J gene: TRBJ2-2; clone size: once; CDR3 protein: ASSELADTGELF
V gene: TRBV6-2/TRBV6-3; J gene: TRBJ2-7; clone size: .; CDR3 protein: ASSSPQTYEQY
V gene: TRBV3-1/TRBV3-2; J gene: TRBJ1-2; clone size: .; CDR3 protein: ASSLGTAIRGYT
V gene: TRBV13; J gene: TRBJ1-2; clone size: .; CDR3 protein: ASSSTGVGNYGYT
V gene: TRBV27; J gene: TRBJ1-1; clone size: .; CDR3 protein: ASSLSVGGYTEAF
V gene: TRBV25-1; J gene: TRBJ2-2; clone size: .; CDR3 protein: ASSESHRDRGSPGELF
V gene: TRBV28; J gene: TRBJ1-1; clone size: once; CDR3 protein: ASSVQVEAF
V gene: TRBV4-1; J gene: TRBJ1-2; clone size: .; CDR3 protein: ASSQDLSPRANYGYT
V gene: TRBV7-9; J gene: TRBJ1-1; clone size: .; CDR3 protein: ASSPGGIRVTEAF
V gene: TRBV7-3; J gene: TRBJ1-6; clone size: few; CDR3 protein: ASSLGQDGSPLH
V gene: TRBV19; J gene: TRBJ2-3; clone size: .; CDR3 protein: ASRETDPSTDTQY
V gene: TRBV9; J gene: TRBJ2-3; clone size: .; CDR3 protein: ASSVGGGIGGTDTQY
V gene: TRBV7-3; J gene: TRBJ2-1; clone size: .; CDR3 protein: ASSLGRYNEQF
V gene: TRBV7-3; J gene: TRBJ2-1; clone size: .; CDR3 protein: ASSAPGTGLNEQF
V gene: TRBV9; J gene: TRBJ2-1; clone size: few; CDR3 protein: ASSVASGRAGRNNEQF
V gene: TRBV5-1; J gene: TRBJ2-7; clone size: .; CDR3 protein: ASSFTSGTYEQY
V gene: TRBV3-1/TRBV3-2; J gene: TRBJ2-5; clone size: .; CDR3 protein: ASSQRGLAGGPGRGTQY
V gene: TRBV5-1; J gene: TRBJ2-2; clone size: .; CDR3 protein: ASSLVPTGVDTGELF
V gene: TRBV10-1; J gene: TRBJ2-3; clone size: .; CDR3 protein: ASSDPDRVDTQY
V gene: TRBV2; J gene: TRBJ1-2; clone size: .; CDR3 protein: ASSVEGNGYT
V gene: TRBV2; J gene: TRBJ1-5; clone size: .; CDR3 protein: ASSERGPNQPQH